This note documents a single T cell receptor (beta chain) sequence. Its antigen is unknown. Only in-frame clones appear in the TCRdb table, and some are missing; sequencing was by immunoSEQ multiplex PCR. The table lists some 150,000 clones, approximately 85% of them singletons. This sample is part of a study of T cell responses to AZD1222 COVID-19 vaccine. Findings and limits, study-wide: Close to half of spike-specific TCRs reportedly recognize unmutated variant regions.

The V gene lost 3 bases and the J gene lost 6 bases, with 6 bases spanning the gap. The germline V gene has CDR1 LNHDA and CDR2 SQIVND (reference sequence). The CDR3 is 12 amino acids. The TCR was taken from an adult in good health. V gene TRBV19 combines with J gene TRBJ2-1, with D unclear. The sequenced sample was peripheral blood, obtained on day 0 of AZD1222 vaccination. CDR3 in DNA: TGTGCCAGTAGTATTAATTCCAATGAGCAGTTCTTC. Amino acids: CASSINSNEQFF.